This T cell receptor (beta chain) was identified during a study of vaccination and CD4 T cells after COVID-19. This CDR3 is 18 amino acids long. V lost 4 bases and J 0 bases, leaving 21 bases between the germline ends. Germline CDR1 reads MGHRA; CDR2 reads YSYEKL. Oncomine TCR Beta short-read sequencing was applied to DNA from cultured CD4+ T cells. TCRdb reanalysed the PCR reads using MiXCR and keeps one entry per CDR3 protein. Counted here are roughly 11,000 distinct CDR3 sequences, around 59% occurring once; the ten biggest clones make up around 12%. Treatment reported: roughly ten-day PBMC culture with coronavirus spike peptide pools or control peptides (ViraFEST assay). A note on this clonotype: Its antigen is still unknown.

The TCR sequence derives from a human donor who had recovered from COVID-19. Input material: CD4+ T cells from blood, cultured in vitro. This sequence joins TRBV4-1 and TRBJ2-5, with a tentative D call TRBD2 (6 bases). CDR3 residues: CASSRRPGVGANQETQYF. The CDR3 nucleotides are TGCGCCAGCAGCCGGCGTCCGGGGGTGGGAGCGAACCAAGAGACCCAGTACTTC.